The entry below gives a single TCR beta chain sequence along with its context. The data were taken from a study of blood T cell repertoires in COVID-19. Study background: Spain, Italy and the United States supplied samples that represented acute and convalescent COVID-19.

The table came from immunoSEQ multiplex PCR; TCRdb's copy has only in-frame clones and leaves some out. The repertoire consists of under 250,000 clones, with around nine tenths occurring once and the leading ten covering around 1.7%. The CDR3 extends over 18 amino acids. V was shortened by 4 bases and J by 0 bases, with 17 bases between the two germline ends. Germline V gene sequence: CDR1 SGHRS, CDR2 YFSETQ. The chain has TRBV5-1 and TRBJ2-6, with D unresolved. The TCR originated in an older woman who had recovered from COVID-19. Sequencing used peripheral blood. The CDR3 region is CASSALVGRASGANVLTF. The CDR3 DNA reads TGCGCCAGCAGCGCCCTAGTGGGTCGCGCCTCTGGGGCCAACGTCCTGACTTTC.